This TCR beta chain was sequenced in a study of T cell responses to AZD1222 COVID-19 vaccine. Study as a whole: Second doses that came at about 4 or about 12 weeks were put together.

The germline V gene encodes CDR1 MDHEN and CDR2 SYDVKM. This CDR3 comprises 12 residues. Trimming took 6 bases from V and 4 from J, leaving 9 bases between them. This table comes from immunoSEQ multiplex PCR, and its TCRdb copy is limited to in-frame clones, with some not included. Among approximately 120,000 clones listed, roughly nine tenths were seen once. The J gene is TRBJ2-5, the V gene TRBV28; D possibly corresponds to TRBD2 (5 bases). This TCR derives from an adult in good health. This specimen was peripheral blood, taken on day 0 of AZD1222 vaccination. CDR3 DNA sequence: TGTGCCAGCAGCCGGGGAGCAGAGACCCAGTACTTC. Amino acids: CASSRGAETQYF. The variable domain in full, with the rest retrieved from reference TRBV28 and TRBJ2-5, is DVKVTQSSRYLVKRTGEKVFLECVQDMDHENMFWYRQDPGLGLRLIYFSYDVKMKEKGDIPEGYSVSREKKERFSLILESASTNQTSMYLCASSRGAETQYFGPGTRLLVL.